This TCR beta chain was obtained from a study of blood T cells in healthy people across ages. Study-level points and caveats: Naive T cell percentage strongly correlated with TCR beta diversity. A roughly linear fall in TCR beta diversity per million T cells was seen with increasing age.

A note on this clonotype: Its matching antigen is unknown.

The CDR3 consists of 16 residues. The germline gives CDR1 MNHEY, CDR2 SMNVEV (reference sequence). Trimming took 6 bases from V and 2 from J; bases not matched to a gene: 4. Through a sample-barcoded 5' primer and a J-beta primer mix, a second PCR was run for about 7 to 12 cycles. Each cDNA was tagged by a template-switch adaptor containing 12 random nucleotides. TCRdb re-analysed the 5' RACE reads in MiXCR, keeping a single row per CDR3 protein. The sample holds approximately 830,000 distinct CDR3 sequences, around 62% seen once. The gene calls are TRBV27 and TRBJ2-5, with 15 bases lining up with TRBD2. Sequencing used blood. The receptor comes from a man aged 25-45 years in good health. The CDR3 DNA sequence: TGTGCCAGCAGGGGACTAGCGGGGGGTTATCAAGAGACCCAGTACTTC. Its protein product is CASRGLAGGYQETQYF.